The rows below give T cell receptor beta chains drawn from one sample of a study of a mutant IDH1 vaccine in newly diagnosed glioma. No antigen has been identified for these receptors. The protocol was immunoSEQ multiplex PCR, while the TCRdb copy is restricted to in-frame clones and leaves out a portion. The sample holds 45,000 to 65,000 clones, 82% seen once. The sequencing used PBMCs, collected from a glioma patient whose treatment included an IDH1 peptide vaccine. The receptor source for this set is a woman younger than 30 with glioma. Some clones in this sample may be carry-over from other donors' samples. The CDR3 runs from the conserved cysteine through the conserved F or W. The D gene is left open where the match is weak. Clone size appears in some rows only: once, few, many, or a class for an expanded clone.

J | V | size | D | DNA | CDR3
TRBJ1-2 | TRBV7-9 | NA | NA | TGTGCCAGCAGCTTTAGCCCCTCCGGCTACACCTTC | CASSFSPSGYTF
TRBJ1-3 | TRBV9 | NA | TRBD1 | TGTGCCAGCAGCGTAGAATTGCAGGGGGCGTACGGAAACACCATATATTTT | CASSVELQGAYGNTIYF
TRBJ1-3 | TRBV6-1 | NA | NA | TGTGCCAGCAGTAGAGGCTTCTCTGGAAACACCATATATTTT | CASSRGFSGNTIYF
TRBJ1-5 | TRBV7-2 | NA | TRBD1 | TGTGCCAGCAGCTTAACGGGACAGGGATGGGATCAGCCCCAGCATTTT | CASSLTGQGWDQPQHF
TRBJ2-3 | TRBV4-1 | once | NA | TGCGCCAGCAGGTCTGTTTATGGCACAGATACGCAGTATTTT | CASRSVYGTDTQYF
TRBJ1-3 | TRBV27 | NA | TRBD1 | TGTGCCAGCAGTCCCCAGGGGACAGGGGGCTTTGGAAACACCATATATTTT | CASSPQGTGGFGNTIYF
TRBJ2-7 | TRBV5-4 | NA | NA | TGTGCCAGCAGCTTGGTGCAGGGTGGCGGCGAGCAGTACTTC | CASSLVQGGGEQYF
TRBJ2-1 | TRBV7-2 | NA | NA | TGTGCCAGCAGCCTTGACCCTGACAGAACCAATGAGCAGTTCTTC | CASSLDPDRTNEQFF
TRBJ2-1 | TRBV5-1 | NA | TRBD2 | TGCGCCAGCAGCTTGACTAGCGGGGGATACAATGAGCAGTTCTTC | CASSLTSGGYNEQFF
TRBJ1-2 | TRBV27 | NA | NA | TGTGCCAGCAGTCCCGGAGCCGGACTCAGGACGTATGGCTACACCTTC | CASSPGAGLRTYGYTF
TRBJ2-7 | TRBV6-1 | once | NA | TGTGCCAGCAGTGAGGTCCGGGGCTCCTACGAGCAGTACTTC | CASSEVRGSYEQYF
TRBJ1-1 | TRBV19 | NA | NA | TGTGCCAGTAGTCCCCCGGACAGTTCCCCCGTTGAAGCTTTCTTT | CASSPPDSSPVEAFF
TRBJ1-3 | TRBV6-5 | once | NA | TGTGCCAGCAGTTACTCGGTAGCTGGAAACACCATATATTTT | CASSYSVAGNTIYF
TRBJ2-2 | TRBV7-9 | NA | NA | TGTGCCAGCAGCTACCCGCGCGGTGAGGGGACCGGGGAGCTGTTTTTT | CASSYPRGEGTGELFF
TRBJ2-3 | TRBV6-4 | NA | TRBD1 | TGTGCCAGCAGGCCGGACAGGCCAACAGATACGCAGTATTTT | CASRPDRPTDTQYF
TRBJ2-5 | TRBV7-9 | NA | NA | TGTGCCAGCAGCCCGGGAGGCGGGGGCGTGATCGAGACCCAGTACTTC | CASSPGGGGVIETQYF
TRBJ1-1 | TRBV25-1 | NA | NA | TGTGCCAGCACCCTTGGGGGTCTGAACACTGAAGCTTTCTTT | CASTLGGLNTEAFF
TRBJ1-4 | TRBV6-5 | NA | NA | TGTGCCAGCAGTTATCTGAGAGGAACTAATGAAAAACTGTTTTTT | CASSYLRGTNEKLFF
TRBJ2-7 | TRBV11-1 | NA | TRBD2 | TGTGCCAGCAGCCCACTAGCGGGAGGTTCCTACGAGCAGTACTTC | CASSPLAGGSYEQYF
TRBJ1-5 | TRBV19 | NA | NA | TGTGCCAGTCGGGTTGTCTCTGGCAATCAGCCCCAGCATTTT | CASRVVSGNQPQHF
TRBJ2-3 | TRBV5-4 | NA | NA | TGTGCCAGCAGCTTGAGGGAGACGGAGCGGAATACGCAGTATTTT | CASSLRETERNTQYF
TRBJ2-2 | TRBV11-2 | once | NA | TGTGCCAGCAGCTTGGGTTTCCTAGCGACGAACACCGGGGAGCTGTTTTTT | CASSLGFLATNTGELFF
TRBJ1-4 | TRBV4-1 | NA | NA | TGCGCCAGCAGCCAAGGCAAGGAAAAACTGTTTTTT | CASSQGKEKLFF
TRBJ2-7 | TRBV9 | NA | TRBD1 | TGTGCCAGCAGCCCACATGACAGGGAACTCTCCGAGCAGTACTTC | CASSPHDRELSEQYF
TRBJ1-2 | TRBV7-9 | NA | NA | TGTGCCAGCAGCCCACAAGGGGTGGGCTACACCTTC | CASSPQGVGYTF
TRBJ2-7 | TRBV5-1 | NA | NA | TGCGCCAGCAGCGCGGGGTTGGGGGCCTACGAGCAGTACTTC | CASSAGLGAYEQYF
TRBJ2-5 | TRBV7-9 | NA | TRBD2 | TGTGCCAGTGGGGACAGCGGGGGGGCCGGAGACATAGAGACCCAGTACTTC | CASGDSGGAGDIETQYF
TRBJ1-5 | TRBV6-6 | NA | NA | TGTGCCAGCAGTTACGGCCCAAATCAGCCCCAGCATTTT | CASSYGPNQPQHF
TRBJ2-5 | TRBV6-5 | NA | TRBD2 | TGTGCCACCTCACGGGGGGGGGAGCAGACCCAGTACTTC | CATSRGGEQTQYF
TRBJ1-1 | TRBV19 | NA | TRBD1 | TGTGCCAGTAGTACAGACAGGGGGTCCATGAACACTGAAGCTTTCTTT | CASSTDRGSMNTEAFF
TRBJ2-7 | TRBV15 | once | NA | TGTGCCACCAGCAGAGATACGGGCTACGAGCAGTACTTC | CATSRDTGYEQYF
TRBJ1-5 | TRBV5-3 | few | NA | TGTGCCAGGCCGCCAACGGGGGCAGAGAGCAATCAGCCCCAGCATTTT | CARPPTGAESNQPQHF
TRBJ1-1 | TRBV7-9 | NA | NA | TGTGCCAGCAGCTTAGAGCTGAACACTGAAGCTTTCTTT | CASSLELNTEAFF
TRBJ2-2 | TRBV5-4 | NA | NA | TGTGCCAGCAGCAGGGACATACCCACCGGGGAGCTGTTTTTT | CASSRDIPTGELFF
TRBJ1-1 | TRBV27 | NA | NA | TGTGCCAGCAGTGACCGGGACCTTCTTGAAGCTTTCTTT | CASSDRDLLEAFF
TRBJ2-3 | TRBV6-5 | NA | NA | TGTGCCAGCAGGCTCCGGGACAACACAGATACGCAGTATTTT | CASRLRDNTDTQYF
TRBJ1-2 | TRBV30 | NA | NA | TGTGCCTGGGAGGGAGGCTACACCTTC | CAWEGGYTF
TRBJ1-1 | TRBV2 | NA | NA | TGTGCCAGCGCCGAGGGCTTTGGGCACACTGAAGCTTTCTTT | CASAEGFGHTEAFF
TRBJ1-1 | TRBV2 | NA | NA | TGTGCCAGCAGGACACTTGGGGGTGGTGTTGCTGAAGCTTTCTTT | CASRTLGGGVAEAFF
TRBJ2-1 | TRBV7-8 | NA | NA | TGTGCCAGCAGGGATGGAAGCTCCTACAATGAGCAGTTCTTC | CASRDGSSYNEQFF
TRBJ2-3 | TRBV7-9 | NA | TRBD1 | TGTGCCAGCAGCTTAGTGACAGGGGTCCCTCAAGATACGCAGTATTTT | CASSLVTGVPQDTQYF
TRBJ1-1 | TRBV6-5 | few | NA | TGTGCCAGCAGTGACTTGGGGGACGGCGGCACTGAAGCTTTCTTT | CASSDLGDGGTEAFF
TRBJ1-1 | TRBV7-9 | NA | NA | TGTGCCAGCAGCTCAATCAGGGGCCCTGAAGCTTTCTTT | CASSSIRGPEAFF
TRBJ1-5 | TRBV5-4 | NA | NA | TGTGCCAGCAGCTTACAGGGTGGGGGCAATCAGCCCCAGCATTTT | CASSLQGGGNQPQHF
TRBJ1-2 | TRBV5-6 | NA | TRBD1 | TGTGCCAGCAGCTTGATAGACAGGGACTATGGCTACACCTTC | CASSLIDRDYGYTF